Listed below are T cell receptor beta chains from one sample, sequenced in a study of T-cell reconstitution after alpha-beta-depleted transplantation in children. TCRdb passed the PCR reads through MiXCR, listing each CDR3 protein once. This sample has approximately 250,000 distinct CDR3 sequences; 20% to 30% occur once, and the top ten carry 2.6%. The starting material was PBMCs, obtained before TCRalphabeta/CD19-depleted stem cell transplant. The receptor set was obtained from a girl between 2 and 10 years old with Fanconi anemia, due to receive a stem cell transplant. CDR3s include the opening cysteine and the closing phenylalanine or tryptophan. Fields, in order: CDR3 length, clone size, J gene, V gene, D gene, CDR3 DNA, CDR3 protein. A D gene is named only where the DNA matches it firmly. Size is omitted from some rows. Given values are once, few, many or a class for expanded clones.

CDR3 length: 13; clone size: many; J gene: TRBJ2-5; V gene: TRBV20-1; D gene: NA; CDR3 DNA: TGCAGTGCTAGAACAGGGATAGGAGAGACCCAGTACTTC; CDR3 protein: CSARTGIGETQYF
CDR3 length: 11; clone size: NA; J gene: TRBJ2-1; V gene: TRBV20-1; D gene: NA; CDR3 DNA: TGCAGTGCTAGGGAGGACAATGAGCAGTTCTTC; CDR3 protein: CSAREDNEQFF
CDR3 length: 15; clone size: many; J gene: TRBJ2-7; V gene: TRBV6-1; D gene: TRBD2; CDR3 DNA: TGTGCCAGCAGCGAAGGACTAGCGGGGGCATACGAGCAGTACTTC; CDR3 protein: CASSEGLAGAYEQYF
CDR3 length: 10; clone size: many; J gene: TRBJ2-1; V gene: TRBV29-1; D gene: NA; CDR3 DNA: TGCAGCGTTGAACGGGTGGCGCAGTTCTTC; CDR3 protein: CSVERVAQFF
CDR3 length: 11; clone size: many; J gene: TRBJ2-7; V gene: TRBV29-1; D gene: NA; CDR3 DNA: TGCAGCGTTGATAGGGGCGGCGAGCAGTACTTC; CDR3 protein: CSVDRGGEQYF
CDR3 length: 14; clone size: NA; J gene: TRBJ2-2; V gene: TRBV20-1; D gene: NA; CDR3 DNA: TGCAGTGCTAGAGATACACTAGACACCGGGGAGCTGTTTTTT; CDR3 protein: CSARDTLDTGELFF
CDR3 length: 12; clone size: NA; J gene: TRBJ2-7; V gene: TRBV4-2; D gene: NA; CDR3 DNA: TGTGCCAGCAGCCAAGACGGAGGCGAGCAGTACTTC; CDR3 protein: CASSQDGGEQYF
CDR3 length: 11; clone size: many; J gene: TRBJ2-7; V gene: TRBV29-1; D gene: NA; CDR3 DNA: TGCAGCGTTGAACAGGCCTACGAGCAGTACTTC; CDR3 protein: CSVEQAYEQYF
CDR3 length: 19; clone size: NA; J gene: TRBJ2-3; V gene: TRBV4-2; D gene: TRBD2; CDR3 DNA: TGTGCCAGCAGCCAAGATGTACTAGCGGGAGGGCCCGGCACAGATACGCAGTATTTT; CDR3 protein: CASSQDVLAGGPGTDTQYF
CDR3 length: 15; clone size: many; J gene: TRBJ2-5; V gene: TRBV20-1; D gene: TRBD1; CDR3 DNA: TGCAGTGCTGGCCGGGGGACAGGGGTTGCGGAGACCCAGTACTTC; CDR3 protein: CSAGRGTGVAETQYF
CDR3 length: 14; clone size: NA; J gene: TRBJ2-7; V gene: TRBV6-1; D gene: NA; CDR3 DNA: TGTGCCAGCAGTGCCTTGCCCGCCCCCTACGAGCAGTACTTC; CDR3 protein: CASSALPAPYEQYF
CDR3 length: 14; clone size: few; J gene: TRBJ2-5; V gene: TRBV7-9; D gene: NA; CDR3 DNA: TGTGCCAGCAGCTTCACTCGACTGGAAGAGACCCAGTACTTC; CDR3 protein: CASSFTRLEETQYF
CDR3 length: 13; clone size: many; J gene: TRBJ2-7; V gene: TRBV2; D gene: NA; CDR3 DNA: TGTGCCAGCAGTAGGGGTATAGTTAATGAGCAGTACTTC; CDR3 protein: CASSRGIVNEQYF
CDR3 length: 15; clone size: NA; J gene: TRBJ2-1; V gene: TRBV7-3; D gene: NA; CDR3 DNA: TGTGCCAGCAGCTTATCTGCGGGGACCCCCAATGAGCAGTTCTTC; CDR3 protein: CASSLSAGTPNEQFF
CDR3 length: 14; clone size: many; J gene: TRBJ2-7; V gene: TRBV6-5; D gene: NA; CDR3 DNA: TGTGCCAGCAGTTACTCGTCTATGGACTACGAGCAGTACTTC; CDR3 protein: CASSYSSMDYEQYF
CDR3 length: 12; clone size: NA; J gene: TRBJ2-1; V gene: TRBV20-1; D gene: NA; CDR3 DNA: TGCAGTGCTTCTAGGGACTACAATGAGCAGTTCTTC; CDR3 protein: CSASRDYNEQFF
CDR3 length: 15; clone size: NA; J gene: TRBJ2-1; V gene: TRBV11-3; D gene: NA; CDR3 DNA: TGTGCCAGCAGCACCATGGGACATTCTTACAATGAGCAGTTCTTC; CDR3 protein: CASSTMGHSYNEQFF
CDR3 length: 14; clone size: many; J gene: TRBJ1-2; V gene: TRBV29-1; D gene: NA; CDR3 DNA: TGCAGCGTTGTAGGGCCGAGATCGCACTATGGCTACACCTTC; CDR3 protein: CSVVGPRSHYGYTF
CDR3 length: 17; clone size: many; J gene: TRBJ2-5; V gene: TRBV7-2; D gene: NA; CDR3 DNA: TGTGCCAGCAGCCCGCGGGATAAGGGGGAGGGCCCGGAGACCCAGTACTTC; CDR3 protein: CASSPRDKGEGPETQYF
CDR3 length: 17; clone size: many; J gene: TRBJ2-6; V gene: TRBV5-1; D gene: TRBD1; CDR3 DNA: TGCGCCAGCAGCTTCGGGACAGCCGTCTCTGGGGCCAACGTCCTGACTTTC; CDR3 protein: CASSFGTAVSGANVLTF
CDR3 length: 17; clone size: NA; J gene: TRBJ2-1; V gene: TRBV6-5; D gene: NA; CDR3 DNA: TGTGCCAGCAGTTACTCGATTTTGGGCAACTCCTACAATGAGCAGTTCTTC; CDR3 protein: CASSYSILGNSYNEQFF
CDR3 length: 14; clone size: NA; J gene: TRBJ2-7; V gene: TRBV11-2; D gene: NA; CDR3 DNA: TGTGCCAGCAGCTTAGCCGGCAGCTCCTACGAGCAGTACTTC; CDR3 protein: CASSLAGSSYEQYF
CDR3 length: 12; clone size: many; J gene: TRBJ2-5; V gene: TRBV29-1; D gene: NA; CDR3 DNA: TGCAGCGTAAGGACAGCCCAAGAGACCCAGTACTTC; CDR3 protein: CSVRTAQETQYF
CDR3 length: 13; clone size: NA; J gene: TRBJ2-7; V gene: TRBV7-2; D gene: NA; CDR3 DNA: TGTGCCAGCAGCCGAGTTGGGGGAAGCGAGCAGTACTTC; CDR3 protein: CASSRVGGSEQYF
CDR3 length: 16; clone size: many; J gene: TRBJ2-7; V gene: TRBV20-1; D gene: TRBD2; CDR3 DNA: TGCAGTGCTAGAGATGTTAGGGCTAGCGGGCGCTACGAGCAGTACTTC; CDR3 protein: CSARDVRASGRYEQYF
CDR3 length: 16; clone size: many; J gene: TRBJ2-3; V gene: TRBV9; D gene: TRBD2; CDR3 DNA: TGTGCCAGCAGCGTAGCTAGCGGGAGAAGGTTGGATACGCAGTATTTT; CDR3 protein: CASSVASGRRLDTQYF
CDR3 length: 17; clone size: NA; J gene: TRBJ2-3; V gene: TRBV5-1; D gene: TRBD2; CDR3 DNA: TGCGCCAGCAGCTTGCTCCCAATAGCGGGGGTCACAGATACGCAGTATTTT; CDR3 protein: CASSLLPIAGVTDTQYF
CDR3 length: 12; clone size: many; J gene: TRBJ2-5; V gene: TRBV29-1; D gene: TRBD2; CDR3 DNA: TGCAGCGGGGCTAGCGGTCAAGAGACCCAGTACTTC; CDR3 protein: CSGASGQETQYF
CDR3 length: 14; clone size: NA; J gene: TRBJ2-2; V gene: TRBV7-3; D gene: NA; CDR3 DNA: TGTGCCAGCAGCTTAGGTCTTCGGACCGGGGAGCTGTTTTTT; CDR3 protein: CASSLGLRTGELFF
CDR3 length: 13; clone size: NA; J gene: TRBJ2-1; V gene: TRBV7-3; D gene: NA; CDR3 DNA: TGTGCCAGCAGCTCCCCCCCTGGTAATGAGCAGTTCTTC; CDR3 protein: CASSSPPGNEQFF
CDR3 length: 13; clone size: many; J gene: TRBJ2-2; V gene: TRBV20-1; D gene: NA; CDR3 DNA: TGCAGTGCTCCCAGCCCAGCGACCGGGGAGCTGTTTTTT; CDR3 protein: CSAPSPATGELFF
CDR3 length: 14; clone size: many; J gene: TRBJ2-1; V gene: TRBV5-1; D gene: TRBD2; CDR3 DNA: TGCGCCAGCAGTGGGAATAGCGGGGGACATAAGTGGTTCTTC; CDR3 protein: CASSGNSGGHKWFF
CDR3 length: 16; clone size: NA; J gene: TRBJ2-7; V gene: TRBV28; D gene: TRBD1; CDR3 DNA: TGTGCCAGCATTCAATTCGGACAGGGGGCCACCTACGAGCAGTACTTC; CDR3 protein: CASIQFGQGATYEQYF
CDR3 length: 13; clone size: few; J gene: TRBJ1-1; V gene: TRBV19; D gene: NA; CDR3 DNA: TGTGCCAGCGAACTGACAGGAATCACTGAAGCTTTCTTT; CDR3 protein: CASELTGITEAFF
CDR3 length: 19; clone size: NA; J gene: TRBJ2-7; V gene: TRBV7-2; D gene: TRBD2; CDR3 DNA: TGTGCCAGCAGCTTAGCGAAACCCGGGACTAGCGGCCCTTTCTACGAGCAGTACTTC; CDR3 protein: CASSLAKPGTSGPFYEQYF
CDR3 length: 15; clone size: NA; J gene: TRBJ2-3; V gene: TRBV11-3; D gene: TRBD2; CDR3 DNA: TGTGCCAGCAGCTTAGGTCGGGAGGGGACAGATACGCAGTATTTT; CDR3 protein: CASSLGREGTDTQYF
CDR3 length: 10; clone size: NA; J gene: TRBJ2-7; V gene: TRBV29-1; D gene: TRBD1; CDR3 DNA: TGCAGCGTTGAGTCAGGGGGCCAGTACTTC; CDR3 protein: CSVESGGQYF
CDR3 length: 16; clone size: few; J gene: TRBJ2-3; V gene: TRBV7-2; D gene: TRBD2; CDR3 DNA: TGTGCCAGCAGCTTAGGTCTAGCGGGATACGCAGATACGCAGTATTTT; CDR3 protein: CASSLGLAGYADTQYF
CDR3 length: 17; clone size: NA; J gene: TRBJ2-2; V gene: TRBV13; D gene: TRBD1; CDR3 DNA: TGTGCCAGCAGCCGGGACAGAAACTCTGGAAACACCGGGGAGCTGTTTTTT; CDR3 protein: CASSRDRNSGNTGELFF
CDR3 length: 14; clone size: many; J gene: TRBJ2-7; V gene: TRBV5-1; D gene: NA; CDR3 DNA: TGCGCCAGCAGCTTGACAGGGAACTCCTACGAGCAGTACTTC; CDR3 protein: CASSLTGNSYEQYF
CDR3 length: 14; clone size: NA; J gene: TRBJ1-1; V gene: TRBV29-1; D gene: NA; CDR3 DNA: TGCAGCGTTGAAGTCGGGGCGGCGAACACTGAAGCTTTCTTT; CDR3 protein: CSVEVGAANTEAFF